Listed below are T cell receptor beta chains from one sample, sequenced in a study of T cells in Graves' hyperthyroidism and ophthalmopathy. TCRdb called the multiplex PCR reads again in MiXCR, with one record for every CDR3 protein. The sample yields 750,000 to 950,000 distinct CDR3 sequences, roughly 40% seen once. The sample consisted of blood. All receptors derive from a man aged 18 to 30 with Graves' hyperthyroidism. The CDR3 runs from the conserved cysteine through the conserved F or W. Each record gives: V gene, J gene, D gene, clone size, CDR3 DNA, CDR3 protein. The D gene is left open where the match is weak. Only part of the rows carry a size: once, few, many, or a class if the clone is expanded.

V: TRBV20-1; J: TRBJ1-1; D: -; size: many; DNA: TGCAGTGCTAGAGATGGGGGCTGGAACACTGAAGCTTTCTTT; CDR3: CSARDGGWNTEAFF
V: TRBV7-3; J: TRBJ1-1; D: -; size: few; DNA: TGTGCCAGTAGTATTGGGCAGACGGCCGACACTGAAGCTTTCTTT; CDR3: CASSIGQTADTEAFF
V: TRBV10-3; J: TRBJ2-2; D: -; size: -; DNA: TGTGCCATCAGTTACAGGGCCCCCGGGGAGCTGTTTTTT; CDR3: CAISYRAPGELFF
V: TRBV9; J: TRBJ2-5; D: -; size: -; DNA: TGTGCCAGCAGCGCCACGCCAGGGGAGACCCAGTACTTC; CDR3: CASSATPGETQYF
V: TRBV2; J: TRBJ1-2; D: -; size: once; DNA: TGTGCCAGCCTTAGGACAGACGGTTCAGACTATGGCTACACCTTC; CDR3: CASLRTDGSDYGYTF
V: TRBV27; J: TRBJ1-1; D: -; size: -; DNA: TGTGCCAGCAGTTTAGGCCAGTTCGCCGAAGCTTTCTTT; CDR3: CASSLGQFAEAFF
V: TRBV10-2; J: TRBJ2-7; D: TRBD2; size: -; DNA: TGTGCCAGCAGTACCATGACTAGCGGGAGCCACGAGCAGTACTTC; CDR3: CASSTMTSGSHEQYF
V: TRBV2; J: TRBJ2-7; D: -; size: -; DNA: TGTGCCAGCACTGGCGAGCAGTACTTC; CDR3: CASTGEQYF
V: TRBV12-3/TRBV12-4; J: TRBJ1-6; D: -; size: many; DNA: TGTGCCAGCAGTTCCTCGGGACGGGCCAATTCACCCCTCCACTTT; CDR3: CASSSSGRANSPLHF
V: TRBV7-2; J: TRBJ2-7; D: TRBD1; size: many; DNA: TGTGCCAGCAGCTCAGGGACAGTTGGCGAGCAGTACTTC; CDR3: CASSSGTVGEQYF
V: TRBV7-2; J: TRBJ2-5; D: -; size: -; DNA: TGTGCCAGCAGCCGGTCCGCGGGCAATCAGCCCCAGTACTTC; CDR3: CASSRSAGNQPQYF
V: TRBV10-3; J: TRBJ1-5; D: -; size: many; DNA: TGTGCCATCAGTGAGGCTAGCCCTCAGCCCCAGCATTTT; CDR3: CAISEASPQPQHF
V: TRBV7-8; J: TRBJ2-7; D: -; size: -; DNA: TGCGCCAGCAGCCTTTCCCACCGGGACAACAGGGACGAGCAGTACTTC; CDR3: CASSLSHRDNRDEQYF
V: TRBV20-1; J: TRBJ2-7; D: TRBD1; size: many; DNA: TGCAGTGCTTGGGACAGCGTCTCCTACGAGCAGTACTTC; CDR3: CSAWDSVSYEQYF
V: TRBV12-3/TRBV12-4; J: TRBJ1-5; D: TRBD1; size: many; DNA: TGTGCCAGCAGCCTGACAGGGGTTAATCAGCCCCAGCATTTT; CDR3: CASSLTGVNQPQHF
V: TRBV7-9; J: TRBJ2-6; D: -; size: -; DNA: TGTGCCAGCACCGGGACGGTTTACTCTGGGGCCAACGTCCTGACTTTC; CDR3: CASTGTVYSGANVLTF